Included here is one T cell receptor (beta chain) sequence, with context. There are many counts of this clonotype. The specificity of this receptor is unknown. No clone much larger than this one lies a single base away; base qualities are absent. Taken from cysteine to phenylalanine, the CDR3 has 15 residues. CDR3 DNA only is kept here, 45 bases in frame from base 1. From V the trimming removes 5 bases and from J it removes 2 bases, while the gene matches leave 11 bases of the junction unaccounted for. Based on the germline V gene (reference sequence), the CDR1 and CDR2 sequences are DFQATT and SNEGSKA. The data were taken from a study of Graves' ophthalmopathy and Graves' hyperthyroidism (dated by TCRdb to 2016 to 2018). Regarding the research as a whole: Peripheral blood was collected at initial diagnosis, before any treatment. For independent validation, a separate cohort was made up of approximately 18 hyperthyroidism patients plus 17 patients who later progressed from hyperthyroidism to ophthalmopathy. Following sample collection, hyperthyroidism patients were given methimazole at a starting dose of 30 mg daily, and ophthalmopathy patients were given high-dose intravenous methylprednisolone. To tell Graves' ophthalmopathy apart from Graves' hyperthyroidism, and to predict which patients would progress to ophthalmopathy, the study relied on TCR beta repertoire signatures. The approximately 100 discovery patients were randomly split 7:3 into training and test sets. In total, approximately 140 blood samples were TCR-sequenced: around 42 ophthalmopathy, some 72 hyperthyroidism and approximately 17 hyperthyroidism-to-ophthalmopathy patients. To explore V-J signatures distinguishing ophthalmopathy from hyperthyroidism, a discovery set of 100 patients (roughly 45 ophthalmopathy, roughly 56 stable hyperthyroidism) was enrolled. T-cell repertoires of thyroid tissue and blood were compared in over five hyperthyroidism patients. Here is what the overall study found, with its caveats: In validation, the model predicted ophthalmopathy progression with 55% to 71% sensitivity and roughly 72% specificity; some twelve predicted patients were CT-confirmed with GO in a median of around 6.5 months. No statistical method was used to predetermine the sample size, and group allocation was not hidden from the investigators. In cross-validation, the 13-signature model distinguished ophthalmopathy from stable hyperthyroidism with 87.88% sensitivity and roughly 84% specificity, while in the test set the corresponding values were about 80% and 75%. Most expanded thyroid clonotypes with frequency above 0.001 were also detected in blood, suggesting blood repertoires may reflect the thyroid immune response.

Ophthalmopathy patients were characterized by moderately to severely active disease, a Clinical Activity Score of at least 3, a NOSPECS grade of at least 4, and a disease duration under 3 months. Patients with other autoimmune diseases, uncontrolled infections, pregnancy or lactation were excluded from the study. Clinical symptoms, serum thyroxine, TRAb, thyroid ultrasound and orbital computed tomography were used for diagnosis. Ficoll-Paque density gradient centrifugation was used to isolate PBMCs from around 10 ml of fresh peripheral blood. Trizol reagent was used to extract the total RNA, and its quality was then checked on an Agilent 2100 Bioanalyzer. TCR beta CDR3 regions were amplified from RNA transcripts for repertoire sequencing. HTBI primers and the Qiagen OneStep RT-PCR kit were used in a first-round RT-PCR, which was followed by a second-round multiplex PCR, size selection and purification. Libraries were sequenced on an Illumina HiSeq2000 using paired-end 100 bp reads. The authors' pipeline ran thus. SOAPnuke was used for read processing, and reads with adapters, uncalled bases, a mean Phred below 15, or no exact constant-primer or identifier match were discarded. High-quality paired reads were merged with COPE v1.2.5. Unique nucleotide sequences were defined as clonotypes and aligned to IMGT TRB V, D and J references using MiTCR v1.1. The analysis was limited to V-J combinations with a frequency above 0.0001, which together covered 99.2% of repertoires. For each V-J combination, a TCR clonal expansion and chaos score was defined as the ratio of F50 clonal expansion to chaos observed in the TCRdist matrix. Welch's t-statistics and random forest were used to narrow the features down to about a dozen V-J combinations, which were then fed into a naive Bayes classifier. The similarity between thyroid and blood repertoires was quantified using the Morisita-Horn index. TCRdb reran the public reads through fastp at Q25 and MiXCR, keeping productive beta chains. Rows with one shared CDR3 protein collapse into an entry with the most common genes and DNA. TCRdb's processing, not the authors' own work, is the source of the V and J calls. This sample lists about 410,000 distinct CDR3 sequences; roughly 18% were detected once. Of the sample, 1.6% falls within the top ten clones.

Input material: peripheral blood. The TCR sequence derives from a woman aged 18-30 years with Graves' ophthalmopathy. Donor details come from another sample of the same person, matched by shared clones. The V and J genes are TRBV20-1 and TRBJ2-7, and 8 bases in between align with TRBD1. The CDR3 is CSALPWTGYTYEQYF. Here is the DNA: TGCAGTGCTCTACCATGGACAGGGTATACCTACGAGCAGTACTTC.